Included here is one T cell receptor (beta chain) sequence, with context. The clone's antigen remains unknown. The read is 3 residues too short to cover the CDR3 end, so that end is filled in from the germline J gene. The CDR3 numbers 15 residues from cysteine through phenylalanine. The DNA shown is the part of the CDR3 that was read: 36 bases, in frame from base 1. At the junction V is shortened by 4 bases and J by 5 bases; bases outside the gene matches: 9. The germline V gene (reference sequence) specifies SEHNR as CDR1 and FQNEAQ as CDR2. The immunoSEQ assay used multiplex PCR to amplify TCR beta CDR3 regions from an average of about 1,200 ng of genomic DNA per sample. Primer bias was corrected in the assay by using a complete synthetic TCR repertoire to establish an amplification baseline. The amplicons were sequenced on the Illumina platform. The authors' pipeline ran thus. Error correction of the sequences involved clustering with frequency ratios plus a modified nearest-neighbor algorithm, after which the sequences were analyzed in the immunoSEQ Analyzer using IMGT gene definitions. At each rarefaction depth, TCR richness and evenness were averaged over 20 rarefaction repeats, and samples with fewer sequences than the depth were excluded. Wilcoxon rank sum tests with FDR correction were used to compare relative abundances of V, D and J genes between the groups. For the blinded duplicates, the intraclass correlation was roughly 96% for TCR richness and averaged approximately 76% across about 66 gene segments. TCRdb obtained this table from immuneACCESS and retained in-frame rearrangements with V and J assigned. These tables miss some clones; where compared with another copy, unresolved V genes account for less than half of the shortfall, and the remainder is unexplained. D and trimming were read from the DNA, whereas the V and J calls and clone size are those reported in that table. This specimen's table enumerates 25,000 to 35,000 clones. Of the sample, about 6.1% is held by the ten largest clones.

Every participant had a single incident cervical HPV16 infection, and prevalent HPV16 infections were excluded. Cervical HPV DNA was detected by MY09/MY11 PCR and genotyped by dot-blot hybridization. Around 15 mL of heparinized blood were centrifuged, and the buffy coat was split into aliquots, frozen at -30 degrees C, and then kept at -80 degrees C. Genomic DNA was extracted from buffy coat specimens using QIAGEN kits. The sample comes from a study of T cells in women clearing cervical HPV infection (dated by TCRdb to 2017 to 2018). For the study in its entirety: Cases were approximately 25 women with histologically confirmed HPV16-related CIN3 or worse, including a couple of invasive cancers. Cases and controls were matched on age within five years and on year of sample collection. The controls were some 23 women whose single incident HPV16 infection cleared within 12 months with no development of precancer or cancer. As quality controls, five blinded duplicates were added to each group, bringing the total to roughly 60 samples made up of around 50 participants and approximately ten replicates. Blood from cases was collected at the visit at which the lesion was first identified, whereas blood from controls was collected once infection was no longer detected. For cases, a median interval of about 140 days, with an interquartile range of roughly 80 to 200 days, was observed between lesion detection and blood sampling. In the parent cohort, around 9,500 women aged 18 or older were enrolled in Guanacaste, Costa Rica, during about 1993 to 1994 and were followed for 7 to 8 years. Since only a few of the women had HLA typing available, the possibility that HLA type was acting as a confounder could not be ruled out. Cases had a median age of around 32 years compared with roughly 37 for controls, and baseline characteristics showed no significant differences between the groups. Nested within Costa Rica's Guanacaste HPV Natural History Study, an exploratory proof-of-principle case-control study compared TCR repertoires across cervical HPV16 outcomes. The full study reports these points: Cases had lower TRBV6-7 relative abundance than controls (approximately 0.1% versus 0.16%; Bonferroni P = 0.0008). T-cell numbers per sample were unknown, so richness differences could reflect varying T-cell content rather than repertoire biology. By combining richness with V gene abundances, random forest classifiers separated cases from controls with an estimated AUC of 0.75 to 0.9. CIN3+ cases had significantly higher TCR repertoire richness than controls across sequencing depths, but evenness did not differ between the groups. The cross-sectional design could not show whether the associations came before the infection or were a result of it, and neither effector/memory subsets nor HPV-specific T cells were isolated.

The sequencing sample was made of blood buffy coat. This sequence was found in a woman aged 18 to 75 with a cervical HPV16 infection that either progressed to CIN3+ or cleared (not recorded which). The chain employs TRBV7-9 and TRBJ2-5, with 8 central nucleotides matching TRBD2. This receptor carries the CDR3 CASSSDRLARETQYF. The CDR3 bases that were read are TGTGCCAGCAGCTCCGATCGACTAGCGCGGGAGACC.